This TCR beta chain was sequenced in a study of vaccination and CD4 T cells after COVID-19. About the study: A median of approximately 100 days (range 35 to 161) separated diagnosis from post-COVID sampling. Cellular stimulation was performed using overlapping spike peptides derived from SARS-CoV-2, HCoV-NL63, HCoV-OC43 and HCoV-229E.

This CDR3 is built from 17 residues. Germline CDR1 reads SGHVS; CDR2 reads FNYEAQ. Trimming removed 4 bases at V and 8 bases at J, with 24 bases between. Once obtained from cultured CD4+ T cells, the DNA was sequenced using the Oncomine TCR Beta short-read assay. TCRdb re-called the PCR reads through MiXCR, storing one row per CDR3 protein. The sample has approximately 7,900 distinct CDR3 sequences, around a fifth seen once. This clonotype turned up a few times. Antigen specificity is unknown. As for treatment: approximately 9-day PBMC culture with coronavirus spike peptide pools or control peptides (ViraFEST assay). In the ViraFEST assay, peptide-pool expansion preceded TCR sequencing of expanded clonotypes.

The chain recombines TRBV7-6 with TRBJ2-1, with D tentatively TRBD1 (5 bases). This clonotype originated in a human donor who had recovered from COVID-19. The sample consisted of CD4+ T cells from blood, cultured in vitro, taken after SARS-CoV-2 vaccination. CDR3 nucleotides: TGTGCCAGCAGCTACCGGGCGCAGGGATGGGATACCGATGAGCAGTTCTTC. Its protein is CASSYRAQGWDTDEQFF.